The 28 T cell receptor beta chains below were found in one sample sequenced in a study of post-analysis software for immune sequencing data. Whole-study findings and limits: There were about 5 TRBV segments more frequent in patients than controls, and TRBV5-6, TRBV5-1 and TRBV20-1 were among them.

No antigen has been identified for these receptors. Unique molecular identifiers were built into the TCR beta cDNA libraries. TCRdb reprocessed the PCR reads via MiXCR and lists one record per CDR3 protein. The sample contains about 260,000 distinct CDR3 sequences, 30% to 45% of which appear only once. The sample consisted of blood. Receptors were obtained from a girl between 10 and 17 years old with multiple sclerosis.

This clonotype has ten or more counts. The V gene is TRBV14, the J gene TRBJ2-3, with D uncertain. V lost 2 bases and J lost 2, with 14 bases in between. CDR1 is SGHDN, CDR2 FVKESK, per germline. The CDR3 is 16 amino acids. The CDR3 region has the DNA TGTGCCAGCAGCCAACCTACCGACCCATCCACAGATACGCAGTATTTT. Protein: CASSQPTDPSTDTQYF.

This clonotype was counted many times. This chain joins TRBV6-1 and TRBJ2-5, with D perhaps TRBD2 (6 bases). This CDR3 is 14 amino acids long. The V and J ends lost 4 bases and 5 bases respectively, with 14 bases between them. From germline, CDR1 is MNHNS and CDR2 SASEGT. CDR3 in amino acids: CASSGRRDEETQYF. As DNA, the CDR3 is TGTGCCAGCAGTGGGAGGAGGGATGAGGAGACCCAGTACTTC.

The genes are TRBV2 and TRBJ1-6, with 9 bases lining up with TRBD1. The germline gives CDR1 SNHLY, CDR2 FYNNEI. J lost 7 bases, V lost 4 bases, and 5 bases had no gene match. The CDR3 has 15 amino acids. In DNA form, the CDR3 reads TGTGCCAGCAGTGCGGGACAGGGTGTAAATTCACCCCTCCACTTT. It codes for CASSAGQGVNSPLHF.

Note on this clonotype: This may arise from a read error, as a much more abundant clone is one base away. The chain links TRBV20-1 to TRBJ2-3; the D gene could be TRBD1 or TRBD2 (5 bases each). The CDR3 totals 15 residues. CDR1 and CDR2 from the germline V gene are DFQATT and SNEGSKA (reference sequence). CDR3 amino acids: CSATGTKSSTGTQYF. Here the CDR3 DNA reads TGCAGTGCTACAGGGACCAAGTCTAGCACAGGTACGCAGTATTTT.

The V call is TRBV29-1, the J call TRBJ1-1; the D gene is possibly TRBD1 (5 bases). V shed 4 bases and J shed 0 bases, with 12 bases lying between them. CDR3 length: 14 amino acids. The germline CDR1 and CDR2 sequences are SQVTM and ANQGSEA. CDR3 DNA: TGCAGCGTTGGAAGGGACCCACTGAACACTGAAGCTTTCTTT. Residues: CSVGRDPLNTEAFF. Complete variable domain (other parts from reference TRBV29-1 and TRBJ1-1): SAVISQKPSRDICQRGTSLTIQCQVDSQVTMMFWYRQQPGQSLTLIATANQGSEATYESGFVIDKFPISRPNLTFSTLTVSNMSPEDSSIYLCSVGRDPLNTEAFFGQGTRLTVV.

In this sample, this clonotype turned up a few times. The chain is built from TRBV5-1 and TRBJ2-3; 9 bases are a match to TRBD1. Germline values: CDR1 SGHRS, CDR2 YFSETQ. The length of the CDR3 is 19 residues. With 4 bases clipped from V and 8 bases from J, the junction kept 23 bases outside the gene matches. The CDR3 DNA reads as TGCGCCAGCAGCGTCGGTGGGACAGGGTTTAGGGGTTTCATCGGTACGCAGTATTTT. This translates into CASSVGGTGFRGFIGTQYF.

This clonotype was counted many times. The V call is TRBV3-1, the J call TRBJ2-4; TRBD2 aligns across 9 bases. The J segment lost 5 bases and the V segment lost 2 bases, leaving 7 bases of the junction unmatched. From germline, CDR1 is LGHDT and CDR2 YNNKEL (reference sequence). This CDR3 contains 16 residues. CDR3 DNA sequence: TGTGCCAGCAGCCAATGGCGGGGGGGCCCGGAAAACATTCAGTACTTC. The encoded protein is CASSQWRGGPENIQYF.

This clonotype occurred many times. This chain connects TRBV20-1 to TRBJ2-1, with 9 positions matching TRBD1. The germline V gene has CDR1 DFQATT and CDR2 SNEGSKA (reference sequence). The CDR3 totals 14 residues. Trimming cost V 6 bases and J 5 bases; bases outside gene matches: 8. The CDR3 here is CSASGTGSDNEQFF. The CDR3 DNA sequence: TGCAGTGCCTCTGGGACAGGGAGTGACAATGAGCAGTTCTTC.

The table lists this clonotype with a few counts. Possible read error: a much larger clone is one base away. Written as DNA, the CDR3 is TGTGCCAGCAGCTTAGCTTCCGGGACTAGCATCGATGAGCAGTTCTTC. It translates to CASSLASGTSIDEQFF. The chain recombines TRBV7-2 with TRBJ2-1; TRBD2 matches 9 bases. The CDR3 runs to 16 residues. V dropped 0 bases and J dropped 8; count of bases not matched to a gene: 8. Germline assignment: CDR1 SGHTA and CDR2 FQGNSA.

This clonotype was counted ten times or more. The chain links TRBV12-3 or TRBV12-4 to TRBJ2-1, with D maybe TRBD1 (6 bases). The CDR3 runs 15 residues. With 7 bases removed from V and 8 bases from J, the gap between germline ends came to 21 bases. The CDR3 DNA reads TGTGCCAGCACTCCTCGCTCCGGAGAGGGGGATGAGCAGTTCTTC. Translation: CASTPRSGEGDEQFF.

This clonotype has a single count. The J gene is TRBJ1-5, the V gene TRBV20-1; 8 nucleotides line up with TRBD1. Germline V gene data show CDR1 as DFQATT and CDR2 as SNEGSKA (reference sequence). Trimming removed 2 bases from V and 4 bases from J; junction bases left unmatched: 7. The length of the CDR3 is 15 residues. The CDR3 DNA follows: TGCAGTGCTAGATCCGGGACAGGTTTAAATCAGCCCCAGCATTTT. This gives the protein CSARSGTGLNQPQHF.

The chain combines TRBV20-1 with TRBJ2-3; no clear D. Trimming shortened V by 4 bases and J by 1 base, and 15 bases separated the two germline ends. The CDR3 totals 15 residues. Germline CDR1 and CDR2: DFQATT and SNEGSKA (reference sequence). The CDR3: CSATGPAMGTDTQYF. The DNA for the CDR3 is TGCAGTGCTACAGGCCCCGCGATGGGCACAGATACGCAGTATTTT.

In this sample, this clonotype turned up a few times. The rearrangement links TRBV4-2 to TRBJ2-3; perhaps D is TRBD1 or TRBD2 (5 bases each). Trimming cost V 1 base and J 4 bases, with 12 bases left between them. The CDR3 is made up of 15 amino acids. Germline V gives CDR1 LGHNA, CDR2 YNFKEQ. The CDR3 here is CASSQVSGAPDTQYF. As DNA, the CDR3 is TGTGCCAGCAGCCAAGTATCCGGGGCCCCAGATACGCAGTATTTT.

The CDR3 protein is CASSTGTSGQETQYF. In DNA form, the CDR3 reads TGTGCCAGCAGTACCGGGACTAGCGGTCAAGAGACCCAGTACTTC. The rearrangement uses TRBV3-1 and TRBJ2-7; 11 bases are a match to TRBD2. The DNA end lines up better with TRBJ2-5; the J call may be wrong. The CDR3 contains 15 residues. The germline V gene has CDR1 LGHDT and CDR2 YNNKEL (reference sequence).

V and J are TRBV13 and TRBJ2-1; 8 nucleotides match TRBD2. This CDR3 comprises 14 residues. Germline V CDR1 and CDR2: PRHDT, FYEKMQ (reference sequence). The V and J ends lost 3 bases and 6 bases, in that order; junction bases with no gene match: 4. Written as DNA, the CDR3 is TGTGCCAGCAGCTTCGGGGGGGCAAGCAATGAGCAGTTCTTC. Translating it yields CASSFGGASNEQFF.

About this clonotype: A much larger clone differs by one base, so this may be a read error. The chain joins TRBV13 to TRBJ2-7; 16 bases map to TRBD2. This CDR3 has 19 residues. The V and J ends lost 3 bases and 6 bases, in that order; junction bases with no gene match: 14. Per the germline V gene, CDR1 is PRHDT and CDR2 is FYEKMQ (reference sequence). The CDR3 sequence: CASSFAGTSGRASRSEQYF. CDR3 DNA: TGTGCCAGCAGCTTTGCCGGGACTAGCGGGAGGGCCTCGCGGTCCGAGCAGTACTTC.

This clonotype was recorded only once. The rearrangement links TRBV7-9 to TRBJ1-2; 8 bases match TRBD1. The CDR3 is made up of 16 amino acids. Trimming cost V 4 bases and J 0 bases; bases outside gene matches: 7. Germline V gene lookup returns CDR1 SEHNR and CDR2 FQNEAQ (reference sequence). Written as DNA, the CDR3 is TGTGCCAGCAGCTCGACAGGGGACTCAGCTAACTATGGCTACACCTTC. It yields the protein CASSSTGDSANYGYTF.

The chain has TRBV20-1 and TRBJ2-3; TRBD2 agrees at 8 bases. With 4 bases clipped from V and 4 bases from J, the junction kept 7 bases outside the gene matches. The CDR3 contains 14 residues. CDR1 and CDR2 (germline): DFQATT, SNEGSKA (reference sequence). CDR3 sequence (DNA): TGCAGTGCTAACCTAGCGGGCGGCTCAGATACGCAGTATTTT. Translating it yields CSANLAGGSDTQYF.

This clonotype was observed at least ten times. The chain links TRBV27 to TRBJ1-6, with D possibly matching TRBD1 (6 bases). Germline CDR1 is MNHEY and CDR2 is SMNVEV (reference sequence). CDR3 length equals 11 residues. Trimming left V 8 bases short and J 9 bases short, with 8 bases between. CDR3 in DNA: TGTGCCAGCGACAGGCGTTCACCCCTCCACTTT. Protein sequence: CASDRRSPLHF.

This clonotype was counted ten times or more. The CDR3 region is CSVAGVLNTEAFF. The CDR3 DNA reads as TGCAGCGTCGCAGGGGTTTTGAACACTGAAGCTTTCTTT. The chain employs TRBV29-1 and TRBJ1-1; a weak D match, TRBD1 (6 bases). CDR1 and CDR2 from the germline V gene are SQVTM and ANQGSEA. V was trimmed by 6 bases and J by 0 bases, leaving 11 bases between them. The CDR3 is made up of 13 amino acids.

This clonotype was observed a few times. V and J are TRBV6-6 and TRBJ1-1; D not resolved. Germline CDR1 MNHNY, CDR2 SVGAGI (reference sequence). Deletions cut 7 bases from V and 5 bases from J, with 8 bases between. There are 11 residues in the CDR3. CDR3 sequence reads: CASIRETEAFF. CDR3 DNA sequence: TGTGCCAGCATTCGGGAAACTGAAGCTTTCTTT.

This clonotype was seen many times. The rearrangement uses TRBV5-1 and TRBJ2-5, with TRBD2 identical over 9 bases. J was trimmed by 3 bases and V by 0 bases; bases with no gene match: 3. This CDR3 spans 15 amino acids. Germline CDR1 reads SGHRS; CDR2 reads YFSETQ. CDR3 protein: CASSLVLAGEETQYF. The CDR3 DNA reads TGCGCCAGCAGCTTGGTTTTAGCGGGAGAAGAGACCCAGTACTTC.

This clonotype was counted ten times or more. The chain couples TRBV27 to TRBJ2-5; 8 bases agree with TRBD2. Trimming cost V 5 bases and J 4 bases; bases outside gene matches: 6. The CDR3 loop spans 14 amino acids. The V gene's germline CDR1 is MNHEY and CDR2 SMNVEV (reference sequence). CDR3 DNA: TGTGCCAGCAGTGGGGGACTAGTCGGAGAGACCCAGTACTTC. It codes for CASSGGLVGETQYF.

A remark on this clonotype: A much larger clone is a single base away; this may be a read error. J is TRBJ1-2 and V is TRBV20-1, with D possibly TRBD1 on 5 matching bases. The V gene's germline CDR1 is DFQATT and CDR2 SNEGSKA (reference sequence). The V gene lost 5 bases and the J gene lost 3 bases, with 16 bases spanning the gap. The CDR3 consists of 14 residues. The CDR3 coding sequence is TGCAGTGCTCTCCGGGACGGTCACGACTATGGCTACACCTTC. It is translated as CSALRDGHDYGYTF.

At least ten counts were recorded for this clonotype. The J gene is TRBJ2-1, the V gene TRBV9, with TRBD2 identical over 7 bases. With V trimmed by 0 bases and J by 8 bases, 11 bases remained unmatched. This CDR3 contains 16 residues. Germline V lookup: CDR1 SGDLS, CDR2 YYNGEE. DNA of the CDR3: TGTGCCAGCAGCGTAGGAAAGTGGGAGGGCCGGGATGAGCAGTTCTTC. It yields the protein CASSVGKWEGRDEQFF.

This clonotype has just one count. A much more abundant neighbour one base away suggests this may be a read error. This chain links TRBV29-1 with TRBJ1-1; 10 bases map to TRBD1. V lost 5 bases and J lost 6; bases outside the gene matches: 3. This CDR3 contains 12 residues. The V gene's germline CDR1 is SQVTM and CDR2 ANQGSEA. The DNA of the CDR3 is TGCAGCGTTAGGACAGGGGGGGCTGAAGCTTTCTTT. Amino acid sequence: CSVRTGGAEAFF.

This rearrangement joins TRBV12-3 or TRBV12-4 to TRBJ2-3; weak D call: TRBD2 (5 bases). V lost 4 bases and J 13 bases, leaving 30 bases between the germline ends. This CDR3 has 17 residues. The CDR3 protein is CASSWTGPLVSTDAEYF. CDR3 DNA: TGTGCCAGCAGTTGGACGGGCCCACTAGTAAGCACAGATGCGGAGTATTTT.

This clonotype occurred once. This chain links TRBV29-1 with TRBJ2-3; D unresolved. Trimming stripped 3 bases from V and 2 bases from J, with 15 bases between. Looked up from germline, CDR1 is SQVTM and CDR2 is ANQGSEA. CDR3 length: 15 amino acids. The CDR3 coding sequence is TGCAGCGTTGACGCCGCGAGCGTTCCCACAGATACGCAGTATTTT. This sequence encodes CSVDAASVPTDTQYF.